This T cell receptor beta chain was observed in a study of cytomegalovirus exposure and HLA in healthy donors. The CDR3 contains 16 residues. Germline V gives CDR1 SGHDT, CDR2 YYEEEE. The trim removed 3 bases at V and 4 bases at J, leaving 8 bases unmatched. Use of 60 Vbeta and 13 Jbeta primers characterized the PCR. Profiled with immunoSEQ multiplex PCR; TCRdb holds only in-frame clones, not every one. Of roughly 120,000 clones listed, roughly two thirds are singletons. At collection, donors were nominally healthy, but unrecorded immune exposures were probable. The TCR originated in a man younger than 45 in good health and CMV-seropositive. The sequencing input was PBMCs. The chain carries TRBV5-6 and TRBJ2-1; 9 bases align to TRBD2. This CDR3 reads CASSSSSGKIYNEQFF. DNA of the CDR3: TGTGCCAGCAGCTCGTCTAGCGGGAAAATTTACAATGAGCAGTTCTTC.